This T cell receptor beta chain was sequenced for a study of identical twins. MiXCR, applied by TCRdb to the 5' RACE reads, yields one record per CDR3 protein. The table lists a few hundred thousand distinct CDR3 sequences, roughly 24% of them singletons. The CDR3 extends over 15 amino acids. The V gene's germline CDR1 is SGHRS and CDR2 YFSETQ. V lost 2 bases, J lost 7 bases, and 9 bases stayed unmatched. These data were likewise used in another study, on T cells expressing NK-cell markers.

V is TRBV5-1 and J is TRBJ2-1; 7 bases line up with TRBD2. The TCR sequence derives from a woman aged 18 to 35 in good health. Sequencing was done on a sample of CD4+ T cells sorted from blood. As DNA, the CDR3 is TGCGCCAGCAGCTTTTATGGCGGGGGTAGGAATGAGCAGTTCTTC. Amino acid sequence: CASSFYGGGRNEQFF.